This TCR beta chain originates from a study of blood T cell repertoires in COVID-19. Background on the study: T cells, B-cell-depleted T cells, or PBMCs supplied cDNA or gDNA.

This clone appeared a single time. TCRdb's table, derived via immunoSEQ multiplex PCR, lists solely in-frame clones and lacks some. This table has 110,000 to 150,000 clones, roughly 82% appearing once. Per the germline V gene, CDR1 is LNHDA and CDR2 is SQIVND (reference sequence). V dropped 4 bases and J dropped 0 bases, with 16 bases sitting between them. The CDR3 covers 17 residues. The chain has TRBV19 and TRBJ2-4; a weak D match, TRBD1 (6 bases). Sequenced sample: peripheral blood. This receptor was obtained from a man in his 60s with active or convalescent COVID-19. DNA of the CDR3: TGTGCCAGTAGTACAGGGGACGGAATCCGAGCCAAAAACATTCAGTACTTC. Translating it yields CASSTGDGIRAKNIQYF.